This note documents a single T cell receptor (beta chain) sequence. Its antigen is as yet unknown. This entry is derived from a study of T-cell reconstitution after alpha-beta-depleted transplantation in children. Notes on the study in general: It was newly produced T cells that mostly accounted for T-cell counts and diversity one year after transplant. As was reported, about two months after transplant, alpha-beta T cells came from several hundred expanded graft clones.

Germline V gives CDR1 SGHTA, CDR2 FQGTGA. Between the trimmed V and J ends, which lost 6 bases and 1 base, there was a span of 9 bases. This CDR3 has 14 residues. TCRbeta library preparation incorporated unique molecular identifiers. Using its own MiXCR run on the PCR reads, TCRdb lists one record per CDR3 protein. Counted here are about a million distinct CDR3 sequences, roughly 29% occurring once; the ten biggest clones make up roughly 28%. The source of this sequence is a boy younger than two who had a stem cell transplant for SCID, so the T cells may come from the graft donor. The sample here was PBMCs, mostly from graft donor cells, taken 360 days after TCRalphabeta/CD19-depleted stem cell transplant. The chain employs TRBV7-3 and TRBJ2-2; TRBD2 is a possible D gene (6 bases). The chain's CDR3 is CASRASENTGELFF. In DNA form, the CDR3 reads TGTGCCAGCAGGGCTAGCGAGAACACCGGGGAGCTGTTTTTT.